These 16 T cell receptor beta chains were all obtained from the same sample, sequenced in a study of technical replicates of blood from several donors. Generated by immunoSEQ multiplex PCR, the TCRdb table keeps only in-frame clones and is missing some. The sample carries 75,000 to 80,000 clones, approximately 94% recorded once. The sample taken for sequencing was T cells isolated from PBMCs. The receptors here all came from a human donor in good health.

The chain is built from TRBV10-3 and TRBJ2-1, with D uncertain. V was trimmed by 3 bases and J by 8 bases, leaving 8 bases between them. The CDR3 is 12 amino acids. Looked up from germline, CDR1 is ENHRY and CDR2 is SYGVKD. The CDR3 reads CAISEVGDEQFF. The CDR3 nucleotides read TGTGCCATCAGTGAAGTTGGAGATGAGCAGTTCTTC.

V is TRBV19 and J is TRBJ2-1; 13 bases line up with TRBD2. CDR3 length: 16 amino acids. The V gene's germline CDR1 is LNHDA and CDR2 SQIVND (reference sequence). V shed 1 base, J shed 11 bases, and the junction held 8 bases outside the gene matches. The CDR3 loop is CASSIGTSGRRGKQFF. In DNA form, the CDR3 reads TGTGCCAGTAGTATAGGGACTAGCGGGAGAAGGGGAAAGCAGTTCTTC. Filled out from reference TRBV19 and TRBJ2-1, the complete variable domain reads DGGITQSPKYLFRKEGQNVTLSCEQNLNHDAMYWYRQDPGQGLRLIYYSQIVNDFQKGDIAEGYSVSREKKESFPLTVTSAQKNPTAFYLCASSIGTSGRRGKQFFGPGTRLTVL.

The chain combines TRBV11-3 with TRBJ1-2; the D gene is possibly TRBD1 (6 bases). Between the trimmed V and J ends, which lost 0 bases and 8 bases, there was a span of 10 bases. This CDR3 region has 13 residues. CDR1 is SGHNT and CDR2 is YENEEA in the germline V gene. This chain's CDR3 is CASSLESQGGYTF. The CDR3 DNA is TGTGCCAGCAGCTTAGAGTCACAGGGAGGCTACACCTTC.

The V and J genes are TRBV28 and TRBJ2-5; TRBD1 is a possible D gene (5 bases). Germline loops: CDR1 MDHEN, CDR2 SYDVKM. This CDR3 has 17 residues. V was shortened by 3 bases and J by 4 bases, with 21 bases between the two germline ends. CDR3 DNA sequence: TGTGCCAGCAGTTTTTTCGGTGGGGCAGGGTGGGGAGAGACCCAGTACTTC. It specifies CASSFFGGAGWGETQYF. The whole variable domain, remainder taken from reference TRBV28 and TRBJ2-5, is DVKVTQSSRYLVKRTGEKVFLECVQDMDHENMFWYRQDPGLGLRLIYFSYDVKMKEKGDIPEGYSVSREKKERFSLILESASTNQTSMYLCASSFFGGAGWGETQYFGPGTRLLVL.

The chain is built from TRBV28 and TRBJ2-7; D perhaps matches TRBD2 (7 bases). V was clipped by 5 bases and J by 3 bases, with 14 bases between them. This CDR3 region has 14 residues. Per the germline V gene, CDR1 is MDHEN and CDR2 is SYDVKM. The CDR3 protein is CASSIGGVLYEQYF. CDR3 sequence (DNA): TGTGCCAGCAGTATAGGGGGGGTCCTCTACGAGCAGTACTTC.

This clone was counted a single time. This chain links TRBV5-1 with TRBJ2-1; unclear D gene. V was trimmed by 0 bases and J by 5 bases, leaving 9 bases between them. Germline V gene sequence: CDR1 SGHRS, CDR2 YFSETQ. This CDR3 region has 14 residues. The chain's CDR3 is CASSLGHRNNEQFF. In DNA, the CDR3 is TGCGCCAGCAGCTTGGGGCACCGAAACAATGAGCAGTTCTTC.

The chain has TRBV4-3 and TRBJ2-5, with D unclear. Germline assignment: CDR1 LGHNA and CDR2 YSLEER. The CDR3 loop spans 15 amino acids. The V end lost 4 bases, the J end lost 1 base, and 13 bases lay between the germline ends. The CDR3 loop is CASSLTGLTQETQYF. The CDR3 coding sequence is TGCGCCAGCAGCCTAACGGGTCTGACCCAAGAGACCCAGTACTTC.

The CDR3 DNA reads TGTGCCAGCAGCCAAGTCAGGGGGCCCAAGGAGACCCAGTACTTC. Translation gives CASSQVRGPKETQYF. This chain joins TRBV4-2 and TRBJ2-5, with TRBD1 matching over 8 bases. The CDR3 runs 15 residues. Germline V gives CDR1 LGHNA, CDR2 YNFKEQ. V lost 1 base to trimming and J lost 5 bases; unmatched junction nucleotides: 6.

The rearrangement uses TRBV29-1 and TRBJ1-4; no clear D. V was clipped by 4 bases and J by 8 bases, with 14 bases between them. The germline V gene encodes CDR1 SQVTM and CDR2 ANQGSEA. The CDR3 consists of 13 residues. CDR3 region: CSVAAGVGEKLFF. Written as DNA, the CDR3 is TGCAGCGTTGCTGCGGGAGTTGGAGAAAAACTGTTTTTT.

The gene calls are TRBV27 and TRBJ2-7, with D tentatively TRBD2 (6 bases). The CDR3 is 14 amino acids. The germline V and J ends were trimmed by 4 bases and 4 bases, with 14 bases remaining between them. CDR1 is MNHEY, CDR2 SMNVEV, per germline (reference sequence). This chain's CDR3 is CASSSAGWGYEQYF. The CDR3 region has the DNA TGTGCCAGCAGTTCGGCGGGGTGGGGATACGAGCAGTACTTC.

This chain connects TRBV6-5 to TRBJ2-7; 14 nucleotides align to TRBD2. The CDR3 contains 14 residues. V was clipped by 6 bases and J by 6 bases; unmatched bases: 4. CDR1 and CDR2 from the germline V gene are MNHEY and SVGAGI. The CDR3 coding sequence is TGTGCCAGCAGACAGGGACTAGCGGGAGCCGAGCAGTACTTC. Translation gives CASRQGLAGAEQYF.

Written as DNA, the CDR3 is TGTGCCACCAGCAGAAATATGAGACAGACCTATGGCTACACCTTC. Encoded protein: CATSRNMRQTYGYTF. V and J are TRBV15 and TRBJ1-2; possible D gene TRBD1, 5 bases. The V gene lost 2 bases and the J gene lost 4 bases, with 14 bases spanning the gap. Germline lookup yields CDR1 LNHNV and CDR2 YYDKDF (reference sequence). The CDR3 length is 15 residues.

The chain links TRBV30 to TRBJ1-1, with D unresolved. V gave up 2 bases and J gave up 3 bases, with 13 bases separating them. Germline V gene sequence: CDR1 GTSNPN, CDR2 SVGIG (reference sequence). CDR3 length equals 14 residues. In nucleotides, the CDR3 is TGTGCCTGGAGTCAAGACTTCCGGGACACTGAAGCTTTCTTT. Amino acid sequence: CAWSQDFRDTEAFF. Variable domain in full (rest from reference TRBV30 and TRBJ1-1): SQTIHQWPATLVQPVGSPLSLECTVEGTSNPNLYWYRQAAGRGLQLLFYSVGIGQISSEVPQNLSASRPQDRQFILSSKKLLLSDSGFYLCAWSQDFRDTEAFFGQGTRLTVV.

CDR3 bases: TGTGCCAGCAGCTTAGCGGGGCCCCAGATTGGTCACGATGAGCAGTTCTTC. Encoded protein: CASSLAGPQIGHDEQFF. The gene calls are TRBV7-8 and TRBJ2-1; possibly TRBD1 for D (5 bases). V lost 0 bases to trimming and J lost 8 bases, with 20 bases between them. Germline V gene sequence: CDR1 SGHVS, CDR2 FQNEAQ. The CDR3 is made up of 17 amino acids.

This rearrangement joins TRBV4-1 to TRBJ2-1, with 8 bases matching TRBD2. Germline CDR1 is MGHRA and CDR2 is YSYEKL. V lost 0 bases and J lost 9; bases outside the gene matches: 4. This CDR3 is built from 14 residues. The CDR3 reads CASSQDRGGAEQFF. The CDR3 DNA reads TGCGCCAGCAGCCAAGATCGGGGGGGCGCTGAGCAGTTCTTC.

This chain connects TRBV9 to TRBJ2-7; 15 bases are shared with TRBD2. The V gene end was trimmed by 4 bases and the J gene end by 5 bases; junction bases not matched to a gene: 10. The CDR3 has 17 amino acids. Germline CDR1 and CDR2: SGDLS and YYNGEE. CDR3 DNA: TGTGCCAGCAGCCCTGGACTAGCGGGAGGGCATGGAAACGAGCAGTACTTC. Amino acid sequence: CASSPGLAGGHGNEQYF.